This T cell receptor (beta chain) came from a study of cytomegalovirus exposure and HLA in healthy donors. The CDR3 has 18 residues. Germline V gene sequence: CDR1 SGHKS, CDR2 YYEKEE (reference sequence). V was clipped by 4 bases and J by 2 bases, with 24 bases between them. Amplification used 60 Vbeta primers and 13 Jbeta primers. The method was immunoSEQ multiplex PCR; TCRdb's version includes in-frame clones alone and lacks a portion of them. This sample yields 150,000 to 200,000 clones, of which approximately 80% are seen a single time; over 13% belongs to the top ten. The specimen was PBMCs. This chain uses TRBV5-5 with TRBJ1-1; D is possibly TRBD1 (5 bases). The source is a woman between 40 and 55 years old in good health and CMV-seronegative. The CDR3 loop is CASSPSGRTGTANTEAFF. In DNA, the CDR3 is TGTGCCAGCAGCCCATCAGGGAGGACCGGGACGGCTAACACTGAAGCTTTCTTT.